The source of this TCR beta chain is a study of cytomegalovirus exposure and HLA in healthy donors. Whole-study findings and limits: Reports showed the classifier diagnosing cytomegalovirus status with high specificity and sensitivity. Generally TCR sequences proved uncommon, though certain public TCRs appeared in numerous donors. It was in a later analysis that TCR association rates were seen to vary by HLA locus, highest for DRB1 and lowest for HLA-C. The study listed some 160 cytomegalovirus-associated TCR beta chains.

13 Jbeta primers and 60 Vbeta primers were used for the PCR. The data were produced by immunoSEQ multiplex PCR, yet TCRdb's version contains in-frame clones alone and is incomplete. The table lists some 70,000 clones, approximately 80% of them singletons, with 6.5% in the top ten. About this clone: Its matching antigen is unknown.

The germline CDR1 and CDR2 sequences are SGHRS and YFSETQ. The germline V and J ends were trimmed by 3 bases and 0 bases, with 10 bases remaining between them. The CDR3 runs 15 residues. The sequence was collected from a human donor in good health. The sequencing sample was made of PBMCs. The chain couples TRBV5-1 to TRBJ1-3; no clear D gene. The CDR3: CASSSGSSSGNTIYF. The CDR3 region has the DNA TGCGCCAGCAGCTCGGGATCAAGCTCTGGAAACACCATATATTTT.